This T cell receptor beta chain emerged from a study of blood T cell repertoires in COVID-19. This clone was observed a handful of times. Per germline, CDR1 MNHEY and CDR2 SMNVEV (reference sequence). The CDR3 runs 17 residues. Trimming shortened V by 7 bases and J by 5 bases, and 24 bases separated the two germline ends. Libraries were prepared by immunoSEQ multiplex PCR; TCRdb keeps only in-frame clonotypes and omits some of them. The sample contains 250,000 to 300,000 clones, over 75% of which appear only once. The receptor comes from a woman between 25 and 40 years old with acute or convalescent COVID-19. The sequencing input was peripheral blood. The chain recombines TRBV27 with TRBJ2-1; weak D call: TRBD1 (6 bases). This chain's CDR3 is CASIPILQGSADNEQFF. The CDR3 nucleotides are TGTGCCAGCATCCCCATCCTCCAGGGGTCGGCGGACAATGAGCAGTTCTTC.